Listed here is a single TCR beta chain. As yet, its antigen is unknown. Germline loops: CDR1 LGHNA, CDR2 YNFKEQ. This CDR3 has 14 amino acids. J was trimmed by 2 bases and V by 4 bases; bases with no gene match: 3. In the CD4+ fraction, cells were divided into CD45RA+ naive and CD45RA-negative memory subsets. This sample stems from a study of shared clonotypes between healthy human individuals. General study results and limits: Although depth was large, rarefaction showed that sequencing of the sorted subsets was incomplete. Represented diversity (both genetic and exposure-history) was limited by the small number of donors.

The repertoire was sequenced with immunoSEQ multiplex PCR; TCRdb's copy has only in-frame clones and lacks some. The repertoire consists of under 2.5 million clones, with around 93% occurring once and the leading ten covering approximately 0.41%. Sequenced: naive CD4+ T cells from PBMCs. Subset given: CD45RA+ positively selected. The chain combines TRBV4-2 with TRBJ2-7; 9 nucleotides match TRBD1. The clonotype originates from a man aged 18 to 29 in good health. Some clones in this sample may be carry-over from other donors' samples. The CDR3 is CASSPRDRAYEQYF. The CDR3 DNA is TGTGCCAGCAGCCCCCGGGACAGGGCCTACGAGCAGTACTTC.